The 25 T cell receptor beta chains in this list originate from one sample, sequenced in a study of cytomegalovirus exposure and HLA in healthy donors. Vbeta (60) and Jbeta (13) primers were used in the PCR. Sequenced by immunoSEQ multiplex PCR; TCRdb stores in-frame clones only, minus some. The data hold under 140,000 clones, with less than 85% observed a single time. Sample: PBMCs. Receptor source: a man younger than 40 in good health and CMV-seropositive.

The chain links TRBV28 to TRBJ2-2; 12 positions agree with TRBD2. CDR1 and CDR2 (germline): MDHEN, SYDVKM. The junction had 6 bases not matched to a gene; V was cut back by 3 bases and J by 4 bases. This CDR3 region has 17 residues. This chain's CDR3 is CASSLPSGGASTGELFF. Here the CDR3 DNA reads TGTGCCAGCAGTTTGCCTAGCGGGGGGGCGAGCACCGGGGAGCTGTTTTTT.

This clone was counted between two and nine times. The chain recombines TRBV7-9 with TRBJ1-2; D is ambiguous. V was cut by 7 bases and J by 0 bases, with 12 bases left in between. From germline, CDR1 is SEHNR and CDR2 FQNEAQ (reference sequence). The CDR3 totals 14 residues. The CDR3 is CASTVQSANYGYTF. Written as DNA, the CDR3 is TGTGCCAGCACCGTTCAGTCCGCTAACTATGGCTACACCTTC.

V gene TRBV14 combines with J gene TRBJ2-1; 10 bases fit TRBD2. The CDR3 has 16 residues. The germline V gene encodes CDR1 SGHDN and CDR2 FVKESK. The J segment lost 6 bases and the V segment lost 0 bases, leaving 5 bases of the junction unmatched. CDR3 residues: CASSQDRGLAVNEQFF. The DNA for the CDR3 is TGTGCCAGCAGCCAAGATCGTGGACTAGCGGTCAATGAGCAGTTCTTC. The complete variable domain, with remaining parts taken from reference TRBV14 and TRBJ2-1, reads EAGVTQFPSHSVIEKGQTVTLRCDPISGHDNLYWYRRVMGKEIKFLLHFVKESKQDESGMPNNRFLAERTGGTYSTLKVQPAELEDSGVYFCASSQDRGLAVNEQFFGPGTRLTVL.

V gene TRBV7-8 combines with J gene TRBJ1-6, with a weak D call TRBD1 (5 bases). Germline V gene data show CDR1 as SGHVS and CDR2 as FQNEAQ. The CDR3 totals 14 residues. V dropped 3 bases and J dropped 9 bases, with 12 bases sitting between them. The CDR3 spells CASSLEGASSPLHF. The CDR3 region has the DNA TGTGCCAGCAGCTTGGAAGGGGCAAGTTCACCCCTCCACTTT.

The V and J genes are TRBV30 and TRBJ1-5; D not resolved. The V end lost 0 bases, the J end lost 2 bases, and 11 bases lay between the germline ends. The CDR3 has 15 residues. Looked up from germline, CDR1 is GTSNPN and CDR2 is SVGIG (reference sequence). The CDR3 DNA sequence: TGTGCCTGGAGTGTAAAGGGAGAGGGCAATCAGCCCCAGCATTTT. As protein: CAWSVKGEGNQPQHF.

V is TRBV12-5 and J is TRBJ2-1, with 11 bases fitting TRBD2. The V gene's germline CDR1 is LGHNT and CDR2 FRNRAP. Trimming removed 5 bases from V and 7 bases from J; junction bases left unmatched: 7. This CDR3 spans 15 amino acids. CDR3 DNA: TGTGCTAGTGGTCACGGACTAGCGGGTGGTAATGAGCAGTTCTTC. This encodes CASGHGLAGGNEQFF.

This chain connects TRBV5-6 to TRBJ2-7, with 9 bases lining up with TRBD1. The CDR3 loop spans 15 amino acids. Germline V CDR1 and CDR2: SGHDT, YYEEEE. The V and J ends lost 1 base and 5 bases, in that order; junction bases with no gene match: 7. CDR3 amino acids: CASSLTGTGYHEQYF. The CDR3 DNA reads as TGTGCCAGCAGCTTGACCGGGACAGGGTACCACGAGCAGTACTTC. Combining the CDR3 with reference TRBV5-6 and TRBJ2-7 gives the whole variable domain DAGVTQSPTHLIKTRGQQVTLRCSPKSGHDTVSWYQQALGQGPQFIFQYYEEEERQRGNFPDRFSGHQFPNYSSELNVNALLLGDSALYLCASSLTGTGYHEQYFGPGTRLTVT.

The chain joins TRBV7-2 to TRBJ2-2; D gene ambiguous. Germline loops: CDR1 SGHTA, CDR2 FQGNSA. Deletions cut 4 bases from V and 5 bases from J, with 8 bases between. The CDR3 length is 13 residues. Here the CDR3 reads CASSSLLTGELFF. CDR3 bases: TGTGCCAGCAGCTCCCTCTTGACCGGGGAGCTGTTTTTT.

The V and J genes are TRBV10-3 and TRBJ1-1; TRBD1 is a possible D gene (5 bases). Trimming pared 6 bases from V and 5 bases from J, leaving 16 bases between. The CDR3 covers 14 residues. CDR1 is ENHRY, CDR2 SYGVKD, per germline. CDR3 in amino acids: CAIRGLSGGTEAFF. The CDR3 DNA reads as TGTGCCATCAGGGGCCTTTCCGGGGGTACTGAAGCTTTCTTT.

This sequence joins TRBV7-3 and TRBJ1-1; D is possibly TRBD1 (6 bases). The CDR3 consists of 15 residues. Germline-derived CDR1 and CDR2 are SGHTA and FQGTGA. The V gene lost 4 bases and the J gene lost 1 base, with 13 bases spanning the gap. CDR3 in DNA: TGTGCCAGCAGCTCAAGGGGGGGCGCGAACACTGAAGCTTTCTTT. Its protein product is CASSSRGGANTEAFF. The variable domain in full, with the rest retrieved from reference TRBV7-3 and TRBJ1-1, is GAGVSQTPSNKVTEKGKYVELRCDPISGHTALYWYRQSLGQGPEFLIYFQGTGAADDSGLPNDRFFAVRPEGSVSTLKIQRTERGDSAVYLCASSSRGGANTEAFFGQGTRLTVV.

CDR3 bases: TGTGCCAGCAGCTTACTAGCGGGGGACACCGGGGAGCTGTTTTTT. Translating gives CASSLLAGDTGELFF. J is TRBJ2-2 and V is TRBV13, with 10 bases that match TRBD2. Germline V lookup: CDR1 PRHDT, CDR2 FYEKMQ (reference sequence). The CDR3 contains 15 residues. The J segment lost 3 bases and the V segment lost 2 bases, leaving 0 bases of the junction unmatched.

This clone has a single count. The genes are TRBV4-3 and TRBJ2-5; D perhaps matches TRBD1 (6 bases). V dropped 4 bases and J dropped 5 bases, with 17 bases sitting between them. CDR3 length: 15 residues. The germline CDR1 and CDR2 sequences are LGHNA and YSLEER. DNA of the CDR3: TGCGCCAGCAGCCGCACAGGGCAGAAGGGGGAGACCCAGTACTTC. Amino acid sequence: CASSRTGQKGETQYF.

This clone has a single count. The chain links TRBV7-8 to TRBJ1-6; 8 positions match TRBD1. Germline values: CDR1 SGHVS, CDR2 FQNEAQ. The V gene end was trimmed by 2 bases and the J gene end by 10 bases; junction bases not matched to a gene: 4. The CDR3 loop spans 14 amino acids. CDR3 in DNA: TGTGCCAGCAGCTTAAGGGACAGGCCCTCACCCCTCCACTTT. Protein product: CASSLRDRPSPLHF.

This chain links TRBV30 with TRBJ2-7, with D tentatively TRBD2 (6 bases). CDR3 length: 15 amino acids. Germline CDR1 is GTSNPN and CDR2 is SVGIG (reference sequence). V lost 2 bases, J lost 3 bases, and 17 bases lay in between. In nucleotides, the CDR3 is TGTGCCTGGAGTACAACCCCGGGACTGCACTACGAGCAGTACTTC. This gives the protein CAWSTTPGLHYEQYF.

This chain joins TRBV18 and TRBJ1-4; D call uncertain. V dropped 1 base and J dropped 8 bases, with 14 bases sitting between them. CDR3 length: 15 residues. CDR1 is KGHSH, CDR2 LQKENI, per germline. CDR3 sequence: CASSPRGVLGEKLFF. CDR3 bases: TGTGCCAGCTCACCACGCGGGGTTTTAGGCGAAAAACTGTTTTTT.

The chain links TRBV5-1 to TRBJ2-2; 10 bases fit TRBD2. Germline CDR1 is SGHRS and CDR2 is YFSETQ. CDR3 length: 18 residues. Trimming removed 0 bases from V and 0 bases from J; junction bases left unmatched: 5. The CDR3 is CASSLVPSGGPNTGELFF. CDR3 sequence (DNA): TGCGCCAGCAGCTTGGTGCCTAGCGGGGGACCGAACACCGGGGAGCTGTTTTTT.

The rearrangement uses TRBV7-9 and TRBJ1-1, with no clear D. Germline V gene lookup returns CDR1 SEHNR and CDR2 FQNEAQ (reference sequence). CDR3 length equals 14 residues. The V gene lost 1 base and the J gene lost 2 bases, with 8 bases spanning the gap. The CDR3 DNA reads TGTGCCAGCAGCTTAGGGCAGACAAACACTGAAGCTTTCTTT. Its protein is CASSLGQTNTEAFF.

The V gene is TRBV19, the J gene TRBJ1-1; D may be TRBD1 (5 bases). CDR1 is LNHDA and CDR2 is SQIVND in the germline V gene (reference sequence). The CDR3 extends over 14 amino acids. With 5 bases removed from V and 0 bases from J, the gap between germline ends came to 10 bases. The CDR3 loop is CASSPWTLNTEAFF. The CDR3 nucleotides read TGTGCCAGTAGTCCCTGGACATTGAACACTGAAGCTTTCTTT.

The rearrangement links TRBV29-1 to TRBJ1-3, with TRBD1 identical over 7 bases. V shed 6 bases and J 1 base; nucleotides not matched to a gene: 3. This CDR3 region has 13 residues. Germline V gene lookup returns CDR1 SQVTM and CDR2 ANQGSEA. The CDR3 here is CSVSGGSGNTIYF. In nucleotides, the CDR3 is TGCAGCGTATCAGGGGGATCTGGAAACACCATATATTTT. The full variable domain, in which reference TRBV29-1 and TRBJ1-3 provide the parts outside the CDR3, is SAVISQKPSRDICQRGTSLTIQCQVDSQVTMMFWYRQQPGQSLTLIATANQGSEATYESGFVIDKFPISRPNLTFSTLTVSNMSPEDSSIYLCSVSGGSGNTIYFGEGSWLTVV.

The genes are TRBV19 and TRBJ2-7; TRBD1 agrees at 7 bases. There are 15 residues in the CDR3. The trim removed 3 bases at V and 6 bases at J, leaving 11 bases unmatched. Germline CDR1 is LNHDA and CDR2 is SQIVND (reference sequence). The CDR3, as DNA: TGTGCCAGTAGTATCCAGGCCGACAGGGCCCGCGAGCAGTACTTC. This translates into CASSIQADRAREQYF.

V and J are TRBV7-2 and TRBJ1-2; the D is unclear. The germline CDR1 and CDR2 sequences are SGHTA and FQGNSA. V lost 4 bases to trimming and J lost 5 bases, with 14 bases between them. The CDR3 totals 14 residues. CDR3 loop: CASSSQGRSYGYTF. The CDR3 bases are TGTGCCAGCAGCTCACAAGGGAGGTCGTATGGCTACACCTTC. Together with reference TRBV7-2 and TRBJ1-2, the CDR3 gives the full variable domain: GAGVSQSPSNKVTEKGKDVELRCDPISGHTALYWYRQSLGQGLEFLIYFQGNSAPDKSGLPSDRFSAERTGGSVSTLTIQRTQQEDSAVYLCASSSQGRSYGYTFGSGTRLTVV.

The CDR3 bases are TGCGCCAGCAGCCCTGGACAGGGGAGGACGACTGAAGCTTTCTTT. Translation gives CASSPGQGRTTEAFF. The chain recombines TRBV5-1 with TRBJ1-1; 9 positions agree with TRBD1. The germline V gene encodes CDR1 SGHRS and CDR2 YFSETQ. The CDR3 extends over 15 amino acids. The J segment lost 5 bases and the V segment lost 4 bases, leaving 9 bases of the junction unmatched.

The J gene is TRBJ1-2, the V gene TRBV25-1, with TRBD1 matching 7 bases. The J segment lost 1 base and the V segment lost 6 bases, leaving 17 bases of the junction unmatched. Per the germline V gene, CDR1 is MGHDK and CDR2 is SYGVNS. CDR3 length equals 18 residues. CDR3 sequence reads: CASSQTRTGVTDNYGYTF. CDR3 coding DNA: TGTGCCAGCAGCCAAACCCGGACAGGCGTCACAGATAACTATGGCTACACCTTC.

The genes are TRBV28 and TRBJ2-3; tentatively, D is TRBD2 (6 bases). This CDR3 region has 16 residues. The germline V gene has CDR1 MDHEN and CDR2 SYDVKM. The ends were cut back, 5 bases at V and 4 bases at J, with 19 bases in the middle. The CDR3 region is CASSAAGLRAADTQYF. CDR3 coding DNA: TGTGCCAGCAGTGCTGCGGGACTCCGGGCCGCAGATACGCAGTATTTT.

CDR3: CASSTQQGMAGELFF. In DNA, the CDR3 is TGCGCCAGCAGTACTCAACAGGGGATGGCCGGGGAGCTGTTTTTT. This chain uses TRBV10-1 with TRBJ2-2; TRBD1 matches at 7 bases. The CDR3 runs 15 residues. V shed 5 bases, J shed 6 bases, and the junction held 9 bases outside the gene matches. Per germline, CDR1 WNHNN and CDR2 SYGVQD (reference sequence).